The 19 T cell receptor beta chains below were found in one sample sequenced in a study of OX40 agonist ivuxolimab in advanced cancers. TCRdb's copy holds only in-frame clones and misses some; the assay was immunoSEQ multiplex PCR. This table has around 40,000 clones, roughly 91% appearing once. The specimen comprised CD4+ or CD8+ T cells sorted from blood, sampled in a trial of the OX40 agonist ivuxolimab. Receptors were obtained from an adult with an advanced solid tumor such as melanoma, head and neck, liver or kidney cancer.

The chain has TRBV19 and TRBJ1-6, with D hard to call. CDR1 and CDR2 (germline): LNHDA, SQIVND (reference sequence). CDR3 length: 19 amino acids. The V end lost 3 bases, the J end lost 0 bases, and 18 bases lay between the germline ends. CDR3 nucleotide sequence: TGTGCCAGTAGTATCGGCGGTCAGTTGGTCAGCTCCTATAATTCACCCCTCCACTTT. It translates to CASSIGGQLVSSYNSPLHF.

The genes are TRBV6-6 and TRBJ2-7, with TRBD1 matching over 7 bases. J gave up 5 bases and V 2 bases, and 9 bases lay outside the gene matches. Germline V gene lookup returns CDR1 MNHNY and CDR2 SVGAGI (reference sequence). The length of the CDR3 is 15 residues. The CDR3 spells CASSYLLDRTDEQYF. CDR3 DNA: TGTGCCAGCAGTTACCTCTTGGACAGGACGGACGAGCAGTACTTC.

The rearrangement links TRBV18 to TRBJ2-7; no clear D. CDR3 length equals 13 residues. CDR1 is KGHSH, CDR2 LQKENI, per germline. V dropped 2 bases and J dropped 3 bases, with 8 bases sitting between them. CDR3 DNA: TGTGCCAGCTCACCATATTTGGGCTACGAGCAGTACTTC. Protein product: CASSPYLGYEQYF.

The V call is TRBV18, the J call TRBJ1-1, with D possibly TRBD1 on 5 matching bases. Deletions cut 0 bases from V and 1 base from J, with 15 bases between. The CDR3 is 17 amino acids. From germline, CDR1 is KGHSH and CDR2 LQKENI. CDR3 bases: TGTGCCAGCTCACCACCGGGTGGGGCAGCTTGGAACACTGAAGCTTTCTTT. This gives the protein CASSPPGGAAWNTEAFF. The full variable domain, rest sourced from reference TRBV18 and TRBJ1-1, is NAGVMQNPRHLVRRRGQEARLRCSPMKGHSHVYWYRQLPEEGLKFMVYLQKENIIDESGMPKERFSAEFPKEGPSILRIQQVVRGDSAAYFCASSPPGGAAWNTEAFFGQGTRLTVV.

The table lists this clone with a count of one. V is TRBV18 and J is TRBJ1-5; D is unresolved. With 3 bases removed from V and 6 bases from J, the gap between germline ends came to 15 bases. CDR3 size: 15 residues. Germline lookup yields CDR1 KGHSH and CDR2 LQKENI. CDR3 loop: CASSPRASSGQPQHF. CDR3 nucleotide sequence: TGTGCCAGCTCACCCCGGGCCTCAAGCGGTCAGCCCCAGCATTTT.

The chain couples TRBV13 to TRBJ2-4; D remains ambiguous. Germline V gives CDR1 PRHDT, CDR2 FYEKMQ (reference sequence). The CDR3 runs 14 residues. V was pared by 4 bases and J by 0 bases, with 7 bases between. The DNA of the CDR3 is TGTGCCAGCAGCTCACGACTAGCCAAAAACATTCAGTACTTC. Amino acid sequence: CASSSRLAKNIQYF.

The V and J genes are TRBV6-5 and TRBJ1-1; maybe TRBD1 (6 bases). CDR3 length: 13 amino acids. Germline CDR1 is MNHEY and CDR2 is SVGAGI. The germline V and J ends were trimmed by 7 bases and 5 bases, with 14 bases remaining between them. The DNA of the CDR3 is TGTGCCAGCACCAGGACAGATATTACTGAAGCTTTCTTT. It specifies CASTRTDITEAFF.

The count of this clone is one. V gene TRBV4-1 combines with J gene TRBJ1-2; 9 bases match TRBD1. The CDR3 consists of 15 residues. The V gene end was trimmed by 4 bases and the J gene end by 4 bases; junction bases not matched to a gene: 7. The V gene's germline CDR1 is MGHRA and CDR2 YSYEKL. In DNA, the CDR3 is TGCGCCAGCAGCCGAGACAGGGGGGCGGTCTATGGCTACACCTTC. Residues: CASSRDRGAVYGYTF.

The rearrangement links TRBV5-6 to TRBJ1-5; D remains unclear. CDR1 is SGHDT and CDR2 is YYEEEE in the germline V gene. The CDR3 has 12 amino acids. Trimming removed 1 base at V and 7 bases at J, with 6 bases between. CDR3 coding DNA: TGTGCCAGCAGCTTGTTGGACCAGCCCCAGCATTTT. This gives the protein CASSLLDQPQHF. The whole variable domain, filled in from reference TRBV5-6 and TRBJ1-5, reads DAGVTQSPTHLIKTRGQQVTLRCSPKSGHDTVSWYQQALGQGPQFIFQYYEEEERQRGNFPDRFSGHQFPNYSSELNVNALLLGDSALYLCASSLLDQPQHFGDGTRLSIL.

The chain has TRBV27 and TRBJ2-6; no clear D gene. CDR3 length equals 16 residues. CDR1 and CDR2 (germline): MNHEY, SMNVEV (reference sequence). Trimming left V 2 bases short and J 0 bases short, with 8 bases between. CDR3 sequence (DNA): TGTGCCAGCAGTTTACTTATAAGCTCTGGGGCCAACGTCCTGACTTTC. Protein sequence: CASSLLISSGANVLTF.

The chain recombines TRBV29-1 with TRBJ2-7, with D perhaps given as TRBD1 or TRBD2 (6 bases each). This CDR3 region has 13 residues. V was cut by 6 bases and J by 3 bases, with 15 bases left in between. The germline V gene has CDR1 SQVTM and CDR2 ANQGSEA. CDR3 residues: CSVLGGGGYEQYF. The DNA for the CDR3 is TGCAGCGTCCTCGGGGGCGGAGGCTACGAGCAGTACTTC.

The V call is TRBV28, the J call TRBJ2-5, with D unclear. In germline, CDR1 is MDHEN, CDR2 SYDVKM. This CDR3 is 11 amino acids long. The V end was cut by 6 bases, the J end by 6 bases, with 8 bases between. In DNA, the CDR3 is TGTGCCAGCAGCCCGTTGAAGACCCAGTACTTC. The encoded protein is CASSPLKTQYF.

The chain is built from TRBV4-1 and TRBJ1-2; D gene ambiguous. V lost 1 base and J 4 bases, leaving 10 bases between the germline ends. Per germline, CDR1 MGHRA and CDR2 YSYEKL. CDR3 size: 14 residues. The CDR3: CASSQATGVYGYTF. CDR3 DNA sequence: TGCGCCAGCAGCCAAGCGACCGGGGTCTATGGCTACACCTTC.

The chain couples TRBV4-1 to TRBJ2-5; D gene unclear. Trimming took 0 bases from V and 3 from J, leaving 8 bases between them. CDR3 length: 14 amino acids. Germline V CDR1 and CDR2: MGHRA, YSYEKL. The CDR3 bases are TGCGCCAGCAGCCAAGAACCCGGAGAAGAGACCCAGTACTTC. It specifies CASSQEPGEETQYF.

This chain uses TRBV27 with TRBJ1-4, with no clear D. The CDR3 length is 13 residues. Germline CDR1 is MNHEY and CDR2 is SMNVEV (reference sequence). The germline V and J ends were trimmed by 1 base and 4 bases, with 4 bases remaining between them. CDR3 DNA sequence: TGTGCCAGCAGTTTATTTGGTAATGAAAAACTGTTTTTT. Its translation is CASSLFGNEKLFF.

This clone is a singleton in its sample. The chain couples TRBV6-5 to TRBJ2-7; 9 bases fit TRBD2. V was clipped by 2 bases and J by 2 bases; unmatched bases: 4. CDR1 and CDR2 (germline): MNHEY, SVGAGI. The CDR3 spans 15 residues. CDR3 DNA sequence: TGTGCCAGCAGTTACGGGCTAGCGGGAACCTACGAGCAGTACTTC. Translating gives CASSYGLAGTYEQYF.

This clone was seen once. The chain has TRBV5-1 and TRBJ1-1; the D is unclear. Germline loops: CDR1 SGHRS, CDR2 YFSETQ. The CDR3 sequence is 15 residues long. The V end lost 6 bases, the J end lost 1 base, and 16 bases lay between the germline ends. The CDR3 DNA sequence: TGCGCCAGCAACCCTTGGCCGGGGTCGAACACTGAAGCTTTCTTT. As protein: CASNPWPGSNTEAFF.

The J gene is TRBJ2-1, the V gene TRBV27, with 8 bases lining up with TRBD2. Germline V lookup: CDR1 MNHEY, CDR2 SMNVEV (reference sequence). This CDR3 is 14 amino acids long. Trimming at V came to 7 bases and at J to 4 bases, leaving 6 bases not matched to a gene. The CDR3 nucleotides are TGTGCCAGCATGACAGCGGGAGCGTACAATGAGCAGTTCTTC. Encoded protein: CASMTAGAYNEQFF.

Here the CDR3 reads CASSTGYYGYTF. CDR3 bases: TGTGCCAGCAGTACAGGGTACTATGGCTACACCTTC. V gene TRBV27 combines with J gene TRBJ1-2; a weak D match, TRBD1 (6 bases). The germline V and J ends were trimmed by 5 bases and 3 bases, with 7 bases remaining between them. The CDR3 runs 12 residues. Germline loops: CDR1 MNHEY, CDR2 SMNVEV (reference sequence).